The 15 T cell receptor beta chains reported below all come from one sample, sequenced in a study of breast tumors, draining lymph nodes, adjacent tissues. The lymph nodes were axillary draining lymph nodes from breast cancer patients. MiXCR, applied by TCRdb to the multiplex PCR reads, yields one record per CDR3 protein. The sample comprises fewer than 150,000 distinct CDR3 sequences, 21% of which are singletons, and about 2.2% rests with the top ten. Material for sequencing was axillary lymph node tissue. The receptors originated from a female donor with breast cancer. Some clones in this sample may be carry-over from other donors' samples.

This clonotype was seen many times. The rearrangement joins TRBV4-1 to TRBJ2-3; D not certain. CDR3 length: 15 residues. The germline gives CDR1 MGHRA, CDR2 YSYEKL. V lost 0 bases and J lost 1, with 8 bases in between. The CDR3 nucleotides read TGCGCCAGCAGCCAAGAAGGAGCTGGCACAGATACGCAGTATTTT. It codes for CASSQEGAGTDTQYF.

In its sample, this clonotype was seen once. The chain carries TRBV30 and TRBJ1-1; a weak D match, TRBD1 (5 bases). The CDR3 length is 14 residues. Germline V gene sequence: CDR1 GTSNPN, CDR2 SVGIG (reference sequence). V was cut by 1 base and J by 3 bases, with 12 bases left in between. CDR3 sequence reads: CAWSATTEYTEAFF. The DNA for the CDR3 is TGTGCCTGGAGTGCAACGACAGAGTACACTGAAGCTTTCTTT.

This clonotype was seen a few times. The V and J genes are TRBV3-1 and TRBJ2-2; TRBD1 or TRBD2 may be the D gene (5 bases each). This CDR3 spans 23 amino acids. Between the trimmed V and J ends, which lost 4 bases and 0 bases, there was a span of 33 bases. Germline values: CDR1 LGHDT, CDR2 YNNKEL (reference sequence). Here the CDR3 reads CASSLGESGTSGYAFANTGELFF. DNA of the CDR3: TGTGCCAGCAGCCTGGGGGAGTCAGGTACATCTGGATACGCGTTCGCGAACACCGGGGAGCTGTTTTTT. Variable domain in full (rest from reference TRBV3-1 and TRBJ2-2): DTAVSQTPKYLVTQMGNDKSIKCEQNLGHDTMYWYKQDSKKFLKIMFSYNNKELIINETVPNRFSPKSPDKAHLNLHINSLELGDSAVYFCASSLGESGTSGYAFANTGELFFGEGSRLTVL.

This clonotype was counted ten times or more. The chain carries TRBV9 and TRBJ2-1; 13 nucleotides align to TRBD2. CDR1 is SGDLS and CDR2 is YYNGEE in the germline V gene. V shed 0 bases, J shed 8 bases, and the junction held 5 bases outside the gene matches. The CDR3 contains 16 residues. CDR3: CASSVAGTSGIYEQFF. As DNA, the CDR3 is TGTGCCAGCAGCGTAGCTGGGACTAGCGGGATTTATGAGCAGTTCTTC.

For this clonotype: A read error may be the cause here, since a much bigger clone is one base away. The CDR3 coding sequence is TGTGCCAGCAGCCTTGGACACGGTCCGCAGTTCTTC. The encoded protein is CASSLGHGPQFF. This chain uses TRBV7-9 with TRBJ2-1; maybe TRBD1 (5 bases). The CDR3 runs 12 residues. With 5 bases removed from V and 12 bases from J, the gap between germline ends came to 14 bases. The germline V gene has CDR1 SEHNR and CDR2 FQNEAQ (reference sequence).

The V call is TRBV7-9, the J call TRBJ1-3; TRBD1 agrees at 9 bases. V lost 4 bases to trimming and J lost 0 bases; unmatched junction nucleotides: 13. The CDR3 consists of 19 residues. Germline assignment: CDR1 SEHNR and CDR2 FQNEAQ (reference sequence). CDR3 nucleotides: TGTGCCAGCAGCTCCCCCCGCGCCGGACAGGGGACCTCTGGAAACACCATATATTTT. Encoded protein: CASSSPRAGQGTSGNTIYF.

At least ten counts were recorded for this clonotype. The V call is TRBV2, the J call TRBJ1-6; 7 bases match TRBD1. Trimming cost V 3 bases and J 6 bases; bases outside gene matches: 2. The CDR3 runs to 14 residues. Germline V gene data show CDR1 as SNHLY and CDR2 as FYNNEI. CDR3 nucleotide sequence: TGTGCCAGCAGTGAGGACAGGAGTAATTCACCCCTCCACTTT. It specifies CASSEDRSNSPLHF. Drawing the rest from reference TRBV2 and TRBJ1-6, the complete variable domain is EPEVTQTPSHQVTQMGQEVILRCVPISNHLYFYWYRQILGQKVEFLVSFYNNEISEKSEIFDDQFSVERPDGSNFTLKIRSTKLEDSAMYFCASSEDRSNSPLHFGNGTRLTVT.

This clonotype was seen ten or more times. This sequence joins TRBV5-1 and TRBJ2-7; a weak D match, TRBD1 (5 bases). The V end lost 2 bases, the J end lost 7 bases, and 13 bases lay between the germline ends. Germline loops: CDR1 SGHRS, CDR2 YFSETQ. The CDR3 contains 13 residues. The CDR3 bases are TGCGCCAGCAGCTTTGGCAGGGTCTCGGAGCAGTACTTC. Its translation: CASSFGRVSEQYF. Complete variable domain (other parts from reference TRBV5-1 and TRBJ2-7): KAGVTQTPRYLIKTRGQQVTLSCSPISGHRSVSWYQQTPGQGLQFLFEYFSETQRNKGNFPGRFSGRQFSNSRSEMNVSTLELGDSALYLCASSFGRVSEQYFGPGTRLTVT.

In this sample, this clonotype turned up a few times. V is TRBV28 and J is TRBJ1-5; D is possibly TRBD1 (6 bases). V lost 6 bases and J 1 base, leaving 16 bases between the germline ends. Germline V CDR1 and CDR2: MDHEN, SYDVKM. The CDR3 totals 16 residues. DNA for the CDR3: TGTGCCAGCAGACTAGCCAAAGACAGGAGCAATCAGCCCCAGCATTTT. This gives the protein CASRLAKDRSNQPQHF.

The chain carries TRBV5-1 and TRBJ2-5; maybe TRBD2 (5 bases). The V gene's germline CDR1 is SGHRS and CDR2 YFSETQ. Trimming removed 0 bases from V and 1 base from J, with 10 bases in between. This CDR3 spans 15 amino acids. CDR3 DNA sequence: TGCGCCAGCAGCTTGGACGGGAATTTCCAAGAGACCCAGTACTTC. This codes for CASSLDGNFQETQYF.

This clonotype was observed many times. The chain links TRBV11-2 to TRBJ1-3; TRBD1 aligns across 7 bases. The V segment lost 2 bases and the J segment 4 bases; nucleotides outside the gene matches: 8. Germline values: CDR1 SGHAT, CDR2 FQNNGV. The CDR3 sequence is 16 residues long. The CDR3 coding sequence is TGTGCCAGCAGCTTACTGACAGGGAAAATCGGAAACACCATATATTTT. Protein product: CASSLLTGKIGNTIYF.

This clonotype was counted at least ten times. This chain joins TRBV20-1 and TRBJ2-2; D possibly corresponds to TRBD1 (6 bases). CDR3 size: 19 residues. Germline lookup yields CDR1 DFQATT and CDR2 SNEGSKA (reference sequence). V dropped 1 base and J dropped 0 bases, with 21 bases sitting between them. The CDR3 sequence: CSARVTGRIFVTNTGELFF. In DNA, the CDR3 is TGCAGTGCTAGAGTGACAGGACGAATCTTTGTGACGAACACCGGGGAGCTGTTTTTT.

Details on this clonotype: This could be a read error, since a much larger clone is one nucleotide away. The CDR3 end shows no conserved phenylalanine or tryptophan, and so a read error is likely. The rearrangement joins TRBV6-1 to TRBJ2-7; 11 nucleotides agree with TRBD2. J lost 7 bases, V lost 7 bases, and 9 bases had no gene match. The CDR3 contains 14 residues. Germline-derived CDR1 and CDR2 are MNHNS and SASEGT. CDR3 sequence: CASTLAGGALEQYS. The CDR3 coding sequence is TGTGCCAGCACCTTAGCGGGAGGGGCTTTGGAGCAGTACTCC.

On this clonotype: A much larger clone is a single base away; this may be a read error. The chain combines TRBV9 with TRBJ1-2; weak D call: TRBD1 (6 bases). Trimming removed 3 bases at V and 7 bases at J, with 16 bases between. The germline V gene has CDR1 SGDLS and CDR2 YYNGEE. This CDR3 spans 14 amino acids. The CDR3 spells CASSATQGVGGYTF. DNA of the CDR3: TGTGCCAGCAGCGCGACACAGGGAGTGGGTGGCTACACCTTC.

This chain joins TRBV6-2 or TRBV6-3 and TRBJ2-1, with 7 bases lining up with TRBD2. The length of the CDR3 is 17 residues. Trimming removed 0 bases from V and 7 bases from J; junction bases left unmatched: 12. CDR1 and CDR2 from the germline V gene are MNHEY and SVGEGT. This CDR3 reads CASSYSRGSSGSNEQFF. The CDR3, as DNA: TGTGCCAGCAGTTACTCGAGGGGTTCTAGCGGATCTAATGAGCAGTTCTTC.